This T cell receptor (beta chain) was sequenced during a study of breast tumors, draining lymph nodes, adjacent tissues. About this clonotype: Its antigen is as yet unknown.

The CDR3 loop spans 15 amino acids. Germline CDR1 reads SGDLS; CDR2 reads YYNGEE. V shed 8 bases and J shed 0 bases, with 18 bases lying between them. Study-level results: Compared with basal-like, luminal-like tumors shared significantly more repertoire with nontumor tissue. That most tumor T cells come from lymph nodes remained unproven. Compared with lymph nodes, tumors were less diverse; compared with nontumor tissue, more.

TCRdb used MiXCR to reprocess the multiplex PCR reads, holding one entry per CDR3 protein. The table lists under 250,000 distinct CDR3 sequences, 32% of them singletons. Breast cancer patients provided tissue from their axillary draining lymph nodes. Material for sequencing was axillary lymph node tissue. The chain is built from TRBV9 and TRBJ2-7; either TRBD1 or TRBD2 may supply D (5 bases each). The TCR originated in a female donor with breast cancer. Some clones in this sample may be carry-over from other donors' samples. The CDR3 region has the DNA TGTGCCAGTAGCATAGGGACGGCTGGCTCCTACGAGCAGTACTTC. Its protein product is CASSIGTAGSYEQYF.